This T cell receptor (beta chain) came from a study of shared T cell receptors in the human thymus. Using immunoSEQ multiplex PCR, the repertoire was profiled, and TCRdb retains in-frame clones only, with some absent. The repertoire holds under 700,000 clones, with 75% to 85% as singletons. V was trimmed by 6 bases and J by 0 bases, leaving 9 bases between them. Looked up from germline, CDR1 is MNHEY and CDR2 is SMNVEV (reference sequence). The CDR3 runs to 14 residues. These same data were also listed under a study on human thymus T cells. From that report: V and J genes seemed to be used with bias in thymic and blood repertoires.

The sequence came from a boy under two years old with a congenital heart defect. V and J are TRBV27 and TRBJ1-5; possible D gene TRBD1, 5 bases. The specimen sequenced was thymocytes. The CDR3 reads CASSRTNSNQPQHF. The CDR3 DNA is TGTGCCAGCAGCCGGACAAATAGCAATCAGCCCCAGCATTTT.